This is a list of T cell receptor beta chains from one sample in a study of blood T cell repertoires in COVID-19. Produced via immunoSEQ multiplex PCR; TCRdb's table is partial and in-frame only. The table shows fewer than 450,000 clones, with roughly 91% occurring only once. Material for sequencing was PBMCs or T cells enriched from blood (not recorded which). These receptors originate from a man in his late teens or twenties who had recovered from COVID-19. Both conserved end residues are part of each CDR3. A D gene is named only where the DNA matches it firmly. Not every row has a clone size; where given, it reads once, few, many or a size class.

D gene,J gene,clone size,V gene,CDR3 DNA,CDR3 protein
-,TRBJ2-3,-,TRBV5-8,TGTGCCAGCAGCTTTACGGTAACAGATACGCAGTATTTT,CASSFTVTDTQYF
-,TRBJ1-5,-,TRBV5-5,TGTGCCAGCAGCTTGGTTCCCCAGGGTAGCATTCAGCCCCAGCATTTT,CASSLVPQGSIQPQHF
-,TRBJ1-1,-,TRBV12-3/TRBV12-4,TGTGCCAGCAGCTTGGAGACAGGCCGAGCTTTCTTT,CASSLETGRAFF
TRBD1,TRBJ2-3,-,TRBV10-2,TGCGCCAGCAGTGAGTCCCCGGGACAGGGGGTACGGACAGATACGCAGTATTTT,CASSESPGQGVRTDTQYF
TRBD2,TRBJ2-5,once,TRBV18,TGTGCCAGCTCACCACCGAGGGTACAGACAGCGGGGGAGACCCAGTACTTC,CASSPPRVQTAGETQYF
-,TRBJ2-7,-,TRBV27,TGTGCCTCCGAAAACAGGAGAAACTACGAGCAGTACTTC,CASENRRNYEQYF
-,TRBJ1-2,once,TRBV5-4,TGTGCCAGCAGCTTGGCCACGGGGAATGGCTACACCTTC,CASSLATGNGYTF
-,TRBJ1-2,-,TRBV19,TGTGCCAGTAGTGTCCCCGGGACTGGAAACTATGGCTACACCTTC,CASSVPGTGNYGYTF
-,TRBJ1-2,-,TRBV12-3/TRBV12-4,TGTGCCAGCAATCAAGGGGGATCGAATGGCTACACCTTC,CASNQGGSNGYTF
-,TRBJ1-5,-,TRBV6-1,TGTGCCAGCAGTGAATGGACACAGGCCCAGCATTTT,CASSEWTQAQHF
TRBD1,TRBJ1-6,-,TRBV9,TGTGCCAGCAGCCTCCGACAGGGTTCACCCCTCCACTTT,CASSLRQGSPLHF
-,TRBJ1-3,-,TRBV5-1,TGCGCCAGCAGCTTCCAGGGGCCTAGCTCTGGAAACACCATATATTTT,CASSFQGPSSGNTIYF
TRBD2,TRBJ2-3,-,TRBV7-4,TGTGCCAGCAGCTTACTGGGTAGCGGGGAAAGCACAGATACGCAGTATTTT,CASSLLGSGESTDTQYF
-,TRBJ1-4,-,TRBV5-1,TGCGCCAGCAGCCCTGGGTGGGGCGCTAATGAAAAACTGTTTTTT,CASSPGWGANEKLFF
TRBD2,TRBJ2-1,-,TRBV5-5,TGTGCCAGCAGCTTGGCCGGGCGGGAGGACAATGAGCAGTTCTTC,CASSLAGREDNEQFF
TRBD1,TRBJ1-1,-,TRBV19,TGTGCCAGTAGTACCTCGGTGGGGACAGGGAACACTGAAGCTTTCTTT,CASSTSVGTGNTEAFF
-,TRBJ1-3,-,TRBV7-8,TGTGCCAGCAGCTGGGGCCTTGCAAACACCATATATTTT,CASSWGLANTIYF
-,TRBJ1-6,-,TRBV2,TGTGCCAGCAGTGACCGGTCACCCCTCCACTTT,CASSDRSPLHF
-,TRBJ2-1,-,TRBV27,TGTGCCAGCACCCCCAGGGGGGGACTAGCCTACAATGAGCAGTTCTTC,CASTPRGGLAYNEQFF
TRBD1,TRBJ1-5,once,TRBV19,TGTGCCAGTAGACCACACAGGGGTAGCAATCAGCCCCAGCATTTT,CASRPHRGSNQPQHF
TRBD1,TRBJ1-4,-,TRBV5-6,TGTGCCAGCAGCTCGACAGGGGGCGACGAAAAACTGTTTTTT,CASSSTGGDEKLFF
-,TRBJ1-1,-,TRBV5-8,TGTGCCAGCAGCTTGGGAACGGGCACTGAAGCTTTCTTT,CASSLGTGTEAFF
-,TRBJ2-7,-,TRBV30,TGTGCCTGGAACCGGGGATCCACCTACGAGCAGTACTTC,CAWNRGSTYEQYF
TRBD1,TRBJ2-1,-,TRBV7-9,TGTGCCAGCAGCCGGGACAGGACCTCCTACAATGAGCAGTTCTTC,CASSRDRTSYNEQFF
TRBD1,TRBJ1-6,-,TRBV2,TGTGCCAGCACAGGGGGTCGGAATAATTCACCCCTCCACTTT,CASTGGRNNSPLHF
TRBD2,TRBJ2-3,-,TRBV12-3/TRBV12-4,TGTGCCAGCAGGGAGCGGGAGACAGATACGCAGTATTTT,CASRERETDTQYF
TRBD1,TRBJ1-5,-,TRBV7-3,TGTGCCAGCATTCGGGGCGGGACAGGGTGCCCCTTTGAGTGTCAGCCCCAGCATTTT,CASIRGGTGCPFECQPQHF
-,TRBJ1-5,once,TRBV7-8,TGTGCCAGCAGCTTAGTCGATGGGGCGAATCAGCCCCAGCATTTT,CASSLVDGANQPQHF
-,TRBJ1-2,once,TRBV6-5,TGTGCCAGCAGTCGACAGAGGATTAACTATGGCTACACCTTC,CASSRQRINYGYTF
-,TRBJ2-7,-,TRBV7-9,TGTGCCAGCAGCTTAGCGCAGGGAATAGGTCCGTACTTC,CASSLAQGIGPYF
TRBD2,TRBJ2-7,-,TRBV27,TGTGCCAGCAGTCCGCGTCTAGCGGGAAGCGGGGACGAGCAGTACTTC,CASSPRLAGSGDEQYF
-,TRBJ1-2,-,TRBV9,TGTGCCAGCAGCGTAGAACAGGGTCATGGCTACACCTTC,CASSVEQGHGYTF
-,TRBJ1-1,-,TRBV5-6,TGTGCCAGCAGCTTCGAAGCGGGGCGTAAGAACACTGAAGCTTTCTTT,CASSFEAGRKNTEAFF
-,TRBJ1-6,-,TRBV28,TGTGCCAGTCGAGAGGACAGCTCCTATAATTCACCCCTCCACTTT,CASREDSSYNSPLHF
TRBD1,TRBJ1-2,-,TRBV15,TGTGCCACCAGCAGTAAGCTCCGACAGGGAGGAATCTATGGCTACACCTTC,CATSSKLRQGGIYGYTF
TRBD1,TRBJ1-5,-,TRBV19,TGTGCCAGTAGTGACAGGGGCAAGCCCCAGCATTTT,CASSDRGKPQHF
TRBD1,TRBJ2-1,many,TRBV6-4,TGTGCCAGCAGTCCGGACACAGGGGCCGGAGGAGAGCAGTTCTTC,CASSPDTGAGGEQFF
-,TRBJ1-2,-,TRBV5-1,TGCGCCAGCAGCCCTGGAGACAGAAATGGCTACACCTTC,CASSPGDRNGYTF
-,TRBJ2-7,-,TRBV27,TGTGCCAGCAGTTTCACGGCGGGGATCTCCTACGAGCAGTACTTC,CASSFTAGISYEQYF
TRBD1,TRBJ1-5,-,TRBV15,TGTGCCACCAGCAGGATGACAGGGACTCAGCCCCAGCATTTT,CATSRMTGTQPQHF
TRBD1,TRBJ2-3,-,TRBV10-2,TGCGCCAGCAGCGAGGACAGGCTCACAGATACGCAGTATTTT,CASSEDRLTDTQYF
TRBD1,TRBJ1-5,-,TRBV7-9,TGTGCCAGCGACAGGGGTTCGGATCAGCCCCAGCATTTT,CASDRGSDQPQHF
-,TRBJ1-1,-,TRBV12-3/TRBV12-4,TGTGCCAGCAGTTCGACAGGGAACACTGAAGCTTTCTTT,CASSSTGNTEAFF
-,TRBJ1-4,-,TRBV12-3/TRBV12-4,TGTGCCAGCGATGCAGGGGCTAATGAAAAACTGTTTTTT,CASDAGANEKLFF
-,TRBJ1-3,-,TRBV19,TGTGCCAGTAGTATGGGGGCGGTGGTAAACACCATATATTTT,CASSMGAVVNTIYF
TRBD2,TRBJ2-1,-,TRBV29-1,TGCAGCGCGGCGTGGACTAGCGTCTACAATGAGCAGTTCTTC,CSAAWTSVYNEQFF
-,TRBJ1-3,-,TRBV3-1/TRBV3-2,TGTGCCAGCAGCCAAGTAGATGGAAACACCATATATTTT,CASSQVDGNTIYF
TRBD1,TRBJ1-1,few,TRBV5-1,TGCGCCAGCAGTTCCCGGGACAGGGGGCCTATGAACACTGAAGCTTTCTTT,CASSSRDRGPMNTEAFF
TRBD1,TRBJ1-1,-,TRBV19,TGTGCCAGTTGGACAGGGGCGAATACTGAAGCTTTCTTT,CASWTGANTEAFF
TRBD1,TRBJ1-2,-,TRBV2,TGTGCCAGCAGCGAGACAGGGAACTATGGCTACACCTTC,CASSETGNYGYTF
-,TRBJ1-1,once,TRBV18,TGTGCCAGCTCACCTGACCGGGTAACTGAAGCTTTCTTT,CASSPDRVTEAFF